This T cell receptor (beta chain) was identified during a study of cytomegalovirus exposure and HLA in healthy donors. Study observations and caveats: DRB1 had the most TCR associations and HLA-C the fewest, a later analysis found, with rates varying by HLA locus. Among TCR sequences, most were rare, though some public TCRs appeared in many donors. Overall, some 160 TCR beta chains were annotated as cytomegalovirus-associated.

A remark on this clone: The target antigen is unknown.

This PCR relied on a set of 60 Vbeta primers and 13 Jbeta primers. In the authors' workflow: An analysis performed later counted 72 million or so unique TCR beta chains (approximately 10 million of them shared). The data were produced by immunoSEQ multiplex PCR, yet TCRdb's version contains in-frame clones alone and is incomplete. V, J and clone size reflect that table, while D and trimming were determined from the DNA. In the table there are 80,000 to 100,000 clones, under 85% of which are singletons. Unmatched junction bases numbered 6, after V lost 4 bases and J lost 5 bases. This CDR3 region has 13 residues. Germline V gene sequence: CDR1 SQVTM, CDR2 ANQGSEA.

This receptor was identified in a man aged 50 to 59 in good health and CMV-seropositive. Sequenced input: PBMCs. The chain has TRBV29-1 and TRBJ1-1; 8 bases are shared with TRBD1. CDR3 sequence: CSVGTGRMTEAFF. CDR3 DNA: TGCAGCGTTGGGACAGGGAGGATGACTGAAGCTTTCTTT.